This TCR beta chain is drawn from a study of blood T cell repertoires in COVID-19. The wider study: Nucleic acid was either cDNA or gDNA, and it came from T cells, B-cell-depleted T cells, or PBMCs.

The repertoire was sequenced with immunoSEQ multiplex PCR; TCRdb's copy has only in-frame clones and lacks some. The data contain roughly 200,000 clones, more than 75% of them singletons. Germline V gene sequence: CDR1 SGHRS, CDR2 YFSETQ. V lost 6 bases, J lost 3 bases, and 13 bases lay in between. CDR3 size: 14 residues. The rearrangement links TRBV5-1 to TRBJ1-3; D possibly corresponds to TRBD1 (5 bases). Sequenced: peripheral blood. The receptor comes from a man at least 80 years old with acute or convalescent COVID-19. The CDR3 DNA reads TGCGCCAGCACCCTCGACGGGGGTGGAAACACCATATATTTT. Translating it yields CASTLDGGGNTIYF.